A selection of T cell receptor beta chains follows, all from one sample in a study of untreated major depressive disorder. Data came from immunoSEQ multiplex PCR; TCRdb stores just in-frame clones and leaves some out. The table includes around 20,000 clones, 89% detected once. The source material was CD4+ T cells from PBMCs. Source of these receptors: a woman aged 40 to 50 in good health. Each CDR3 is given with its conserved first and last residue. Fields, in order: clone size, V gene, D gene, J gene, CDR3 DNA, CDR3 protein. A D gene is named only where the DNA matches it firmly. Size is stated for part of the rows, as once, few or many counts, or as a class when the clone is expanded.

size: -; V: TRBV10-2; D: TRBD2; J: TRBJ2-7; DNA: TGCGCCAGCAGTGAGGGGGTAGCGGGAGGGCAGAACGAGCAGTACTTC; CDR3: CASSEGVAGGQNEQYF
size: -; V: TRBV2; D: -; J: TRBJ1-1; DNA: TGTGCCAGCAGTGTCCAGGGGAGAGATGAAGCTTTCTTT; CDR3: CASSVQGRDEAFF
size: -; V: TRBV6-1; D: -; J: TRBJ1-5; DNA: TGTGCCAGCACCCCGGACATGGTGGCCCAGCATTTT; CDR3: CASTPDMVAQHF
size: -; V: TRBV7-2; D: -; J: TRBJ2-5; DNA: TGTGCCAGCAGCTTATGGGAGCGAGAGACCCAGTACTTC; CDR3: CASSLWERETQYF
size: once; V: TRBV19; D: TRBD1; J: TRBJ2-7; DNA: TGTGCCAGTAGTAGGTGGACAGGGCCCACGTACGAGCAGTACTTC; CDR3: CASSRWTGPTYEQYF
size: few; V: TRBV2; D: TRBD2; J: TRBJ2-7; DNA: TGTGCCAGCAGTGATCTAGCGGGAGGAGGCGAGCAGTACTTC; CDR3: CASSDLAGGGEQYF
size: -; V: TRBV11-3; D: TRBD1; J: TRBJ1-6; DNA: TGTGCCAGCAGGGGACAGGGCGGGTTTTATAATTCACCCCTCCACTTT; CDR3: CASRGQGGFYNSPLHF
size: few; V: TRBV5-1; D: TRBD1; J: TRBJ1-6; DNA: TGCGCCAGCAGCTTGGCAGGACAGGGCCGCTCACCCCTCCACTTT; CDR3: CASSLAGQGRSPLHF
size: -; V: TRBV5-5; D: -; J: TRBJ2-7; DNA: TGTGCCAGCAGCTTGGCTAAGGCAGCCTACGAGCAGTACTTC; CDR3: CASSLAKAAYEQYF
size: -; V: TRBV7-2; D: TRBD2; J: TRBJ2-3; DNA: TGTGCCAGCAGCTCTACCCGGGGGGGCACAGATACGCAGTATTTT; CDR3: CASSSTRGGTDTQYF
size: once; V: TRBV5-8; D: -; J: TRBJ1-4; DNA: TGTGCCAGCAGCCCGGGATGGCAGGGCGATGAAAAACTGTTTTTT; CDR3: CASSPGWQGDEKLFF
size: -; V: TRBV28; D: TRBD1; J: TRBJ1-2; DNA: TGTGCCAGCAGTTCCTCGGGACAGGGGCCGACCCCCTATGGCTACACCTTC; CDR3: CASSSSGQGPTPYGYTF
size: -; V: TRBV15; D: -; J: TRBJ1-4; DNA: TGTGCCACCAAAGAAAAACAGGGCGGAGAAGAAAAACTGTTTTTT; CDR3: CATKEKQGGEEKLFF
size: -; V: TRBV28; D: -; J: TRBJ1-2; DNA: TGTGCCAGCAGTTTAAGTTCGGGACCGGCAGGCTATGGCTACACCTTC; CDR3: CASSLSSGPAGYGYTF
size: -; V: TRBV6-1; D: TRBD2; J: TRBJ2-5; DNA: TGTGCCAGCAGGTCGGGGGGGAGGGAGACCCAGTACTTC; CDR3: CASRSGGRETQYF
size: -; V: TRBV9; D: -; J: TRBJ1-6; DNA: TGTGCCAGCAGCGTAACCGCAGTAAATTCACCCCTCCACTTT; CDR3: CASSVTAVNSPLHF
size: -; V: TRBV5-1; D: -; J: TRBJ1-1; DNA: TGCGCCAGCAGCCCGGAGAACGGTTGGAACACTGAAGCTTTCTTT; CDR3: CASSPENGWNTEAFF
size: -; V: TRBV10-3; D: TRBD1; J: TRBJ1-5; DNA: TGTGCCACCCAGGGGGCGCGGGGCAATCAGCCCCAGCATTTT; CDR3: CATQGARGNQPQHF
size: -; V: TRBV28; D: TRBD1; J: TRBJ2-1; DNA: TGTGCCAGCAGTCCCGGGACAGGGTTAAAGATCAATGAGCAGTTCTTC; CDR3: CASSPGTGLKINEQFF
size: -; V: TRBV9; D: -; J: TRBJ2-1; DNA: TGTGCCAGCAGCGCCCCCGGGGACAATGAGCAGTTCTTC; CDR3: CASSAPGDNEQFF
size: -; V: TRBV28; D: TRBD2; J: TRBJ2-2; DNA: TGTGCCAGTTTCACTGGACTAGCGGGAACTAACACCGGGGAGCTGTTTTTT; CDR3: CASFTGLAGTNTGELFF
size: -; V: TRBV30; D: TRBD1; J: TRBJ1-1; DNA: TGTGCCTGGAGCAAGGGACAGTGGTTTAACACTGAAGCTTTCTTT; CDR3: CAWSKGQWFNTEAFF
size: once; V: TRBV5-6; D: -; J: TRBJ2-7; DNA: TGTGCCAGCAGCGACTTTGGGGTGCTGAGCTCCTACGAGCAGTACTTC; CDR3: CASSDFGVLSSYEQYF
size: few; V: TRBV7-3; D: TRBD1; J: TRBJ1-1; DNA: TGTGCCAGCAGCTTAGGGACAGGGCGGGCTTTCTTT; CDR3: CASSLGTGRAFF
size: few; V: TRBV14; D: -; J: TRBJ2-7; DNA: TGTGCCAGCAGCCAAAGTCGGGGAGTCGGCTACGAGCAGTACTTC; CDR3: CASSQSRGVGYEQYF
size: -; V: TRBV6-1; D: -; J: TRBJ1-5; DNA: TGTGCCACCACAACTCGGGGGGGGGAGGTTCAGCCCCAGCATTTT; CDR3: CATTTRGGEVQPQHF
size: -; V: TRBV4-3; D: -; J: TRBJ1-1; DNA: TGCGCCAGCAGCCAAGAAGGGGGTTTAAACACTGAAGCTTTCTTT; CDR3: CASSQEGGLNTEAFF
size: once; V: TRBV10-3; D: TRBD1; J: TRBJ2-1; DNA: TGTGCCATCAGTGAAAACAGGGGGTACAATGAGCAGTTCTTC; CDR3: CAISENRGYNEQFF
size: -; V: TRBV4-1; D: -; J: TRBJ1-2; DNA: TGCGCCAGCAGCCAAGGTCGGGGCAGGATATTTCCTGGCTACACCTTC; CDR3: CASSQGRGRIFPGYTF
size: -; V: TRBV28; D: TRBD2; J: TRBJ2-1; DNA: TGTGCCAGCAGTTTATGGAGGCTAGCGGGGGGAGACAATGAGCAGTTCTTC; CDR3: CASSLWRLAGGDNEQFF
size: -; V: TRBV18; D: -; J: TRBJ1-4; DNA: TGTGCCAGCTCACCTGGCCTGGGGGGCGCGGATGAAAAACTGTTTTTT; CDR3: CASSPGLGGADEKLFF
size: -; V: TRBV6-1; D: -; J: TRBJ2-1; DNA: TGTGCCAGCAGTGAATGGGTTGGACGGGACAATGAGCAGTTCTTC; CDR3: CASSEWVGRDNEQFF
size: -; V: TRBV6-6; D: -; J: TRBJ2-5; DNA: TGTGCCAGCAGTCAGTTCCAAGAGACCCAGTACTTC; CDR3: CASSQFQETQYF
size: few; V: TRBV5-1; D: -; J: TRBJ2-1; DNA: TGCGCCAGCTCCCGAGGGGGGGCAGGGCTGGATGAGCAGTTCTTC; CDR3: CASSRGGAGLDEQFF
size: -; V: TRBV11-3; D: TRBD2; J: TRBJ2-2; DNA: TGTGCCAGCAGCCTAGGGGGCACTAGCGGGATTGAGCTGTTTTTT; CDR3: CASSLGGTSGIELFF
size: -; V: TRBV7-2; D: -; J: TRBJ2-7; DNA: TGTGCCAGCAGCCCTTATGAGACCTCCTACGAGCAGTACTTC; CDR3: CASSPYETSYEQYF
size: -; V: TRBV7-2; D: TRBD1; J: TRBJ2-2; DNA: TGTGCCAGCAGCCACCGGGACAGGGGTACCGGGGAGCTGTTTTTT; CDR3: CASSHRDRGTGELFF
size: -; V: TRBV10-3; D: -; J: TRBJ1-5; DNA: TGTGCCATCAGTGAGTCCGGCGGGAAGGGCAATCAGCCCCAGCATTTT; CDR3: CAISESGGKGNQPQHF
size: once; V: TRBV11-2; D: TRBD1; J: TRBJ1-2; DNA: TGTGCCAGCAGCTTAGAGCAGGGGGCCTTCTATGGCTACACCTTC; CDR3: CASSLEQGAFYGYTF
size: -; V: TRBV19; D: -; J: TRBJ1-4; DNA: TGTGCCAGTGCTGCGGGTGAAAAACTGTTTTTT; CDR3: CASAAGEKLFF
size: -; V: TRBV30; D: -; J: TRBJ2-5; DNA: TGTGCCTGGAGTGGCCTAGAAGAGACCCAGTACTTC; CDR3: CAWSGLEETQYF
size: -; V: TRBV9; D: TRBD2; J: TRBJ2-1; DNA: TGTGCCAGCAGCGCAAGCGGGAGGGGCTACAATGAGCAGTTCTTC; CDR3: CASSASGRGYNEQFF
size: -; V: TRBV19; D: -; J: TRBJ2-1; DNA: TGTGCCAGTAAGGAGGGCTATAGCTCCTACAATGAGCAGTTCTTC; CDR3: CASKEGYSSYNEQFF
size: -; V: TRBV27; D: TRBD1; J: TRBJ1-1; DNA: TGTGCCAGCAGACAAGGACAGGGGAAAGTTTCGAACACTGAAGCTTTCTTT; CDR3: CASRQGQGKVSNTEAFF
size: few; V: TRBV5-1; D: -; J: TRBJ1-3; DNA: TGCGCCAGCAGCTTGGGTGAACGGTACTCTGGAAACACCATATATTTT; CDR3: CASSLGERYSGNTIYF
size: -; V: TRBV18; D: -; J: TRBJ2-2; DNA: TGTGCCAGCTCACCACTCTTGGGGCCGAACACCGGGGAGCTGTTTTTT; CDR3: CASSPLLGPNTGELFF
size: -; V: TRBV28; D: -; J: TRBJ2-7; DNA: TGTGCCAGCAGTTCCTACAGTCCTCTAGTCTACGAGCAGTACTTC; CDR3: CASSSYSPLVYEQYF
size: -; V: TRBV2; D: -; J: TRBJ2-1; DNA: TGTGCCAGCGGGGCGGGCCTGTCCTACAATGAGCAGTTCTTC; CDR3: CASGAGLSYNEQFF
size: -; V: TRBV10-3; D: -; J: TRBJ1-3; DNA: TGTGCCATCAGAAATCTCGCAGGGTCTGGAAACACCATATATTTT; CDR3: CAIRNLAGSGNTIYF
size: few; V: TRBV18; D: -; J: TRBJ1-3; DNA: TGTGCCAGCTCACCTCAGCCCCCCGGGCTGGGAAACACCATATATTTT; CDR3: CASSPQPPGLGNTIYF
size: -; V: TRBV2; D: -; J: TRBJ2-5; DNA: TGTGCCAGCAGCCTAATAGGGGATGGGGAGACCCAGTACTTC; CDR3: CASSLIGDGETQYF
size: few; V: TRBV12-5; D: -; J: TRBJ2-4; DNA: TGTGCTAGTGGTTTGGTAGCGTACCGGGGTTTCCGATTTCAGTACTTC; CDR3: CASGLVAYRGFRFQYF
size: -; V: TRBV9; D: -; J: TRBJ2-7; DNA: TGTGCCAGCAGCTCCCACTTCGGGGCCTACGAGCAGTACTTC; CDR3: CASSSHFGAYEQYF
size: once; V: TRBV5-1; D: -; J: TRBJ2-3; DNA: TGCGCCAGCAGCATCGGGTCAACAGATACGCAGTATTTT; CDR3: CASSIGSTDTQYF
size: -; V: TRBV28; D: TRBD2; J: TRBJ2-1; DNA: TGTGCCAGCAGCCCGGCTGAGGGAGGGTTAATAAAACAGTTCTTC; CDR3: CASSPAEGGLIKQFF
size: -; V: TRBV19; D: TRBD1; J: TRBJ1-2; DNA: TGTGCCAGTAGTAAAGTGACAGGGAGTGATGGCTACACCTTC; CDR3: CASSKVTGSDGYTF
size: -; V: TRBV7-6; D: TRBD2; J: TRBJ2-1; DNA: TGTGCCAGCGGGGGGAGGGCCTACAATGAGCAGTTCTTC; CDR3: CASGGRAYNEQFF
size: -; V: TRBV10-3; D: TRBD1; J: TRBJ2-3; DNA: TGTGCCATCAGGTGGACAGGGGCGAACACAGATACGCAGTATTTT; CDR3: CAIRWTGANTDTQYF
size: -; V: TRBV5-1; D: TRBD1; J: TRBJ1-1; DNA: TGCGCCAGCAGCATTCGACAGGGGGCCACTGAAGCTTTCTTT; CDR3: CASSIRQGATEAFF
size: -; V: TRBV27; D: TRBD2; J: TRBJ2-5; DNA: TGTGCCAGCAGTTTTGGGGGGGACGGGACCCAGTACTTC; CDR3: CASSFGGDGTQYF